Only a few counts were recorded for the clone carrying this T cell receptor beta chain. The data originate from a study of blood T cell repertoires in COVID-19. The CDR3 consists of 13 residues. V lost 7 bases and J lost 5; bases outside the gene matches: 7. CDR1 and CDR2 from the germline V gene are WSHSY and SAAADI. Original methodology: By means of reference gene primer amplification, nucleated cell counts were estimated. Clones were sequenced by immunoSEQ multiplex PCR, and TCRdb holds only the in-frame ones, with some missing. The V and J calls and clone size come from that table; D and trimming were worked out from the DNA. The sample carries under 150,000 clones, less than 90% recorded once.

The rearrangement joins TRBV10-2 to TRBJ1-1, with TRBD1 matching 7 bases. The source of this sequence is an elderly man with acute or convalescent COVID-19. The sequencing sample was made of peripheral blood. The CDR3 sequence is CASTGGGGTEAFF. Here the CDR3 DNA reads TGCGCCAGCACCGGAGGGGGCGGTACTGAAGCTTTCTTT.